This TCR beta chain stems from a study of blood T cell repertoires in COVID-19. As for the study in general: Researchers got acute and convalescent COVID-19 samples from the United States, Italy and Spain. Sources were T cells, B-cell-depleted T cells, or PBMCs; the material itself was cDNA or gDNA.

This clone was recorded only once. Recruits, aged roughly 18 to 100 years, lived in some 25 US areas. Original handling: Using reference gene primer amplification, nucleated cell counts were estimated. Sequencing was performed with immunoSEQ multiplex PCR; in TCRdb, only in-frame clones are kept and a portion is missing. For V, J and clone size, that table is used; D and trimming come from the DNA. The table lists 350,000 to 400,000 clones, 70% to 90% of them singletons. Sequencing input: PBMCs or T cells enriched from blood (not recorded which). The origin of this receptor is a woman aged 25 to 39 with acute COVID-19.

CDR3 nucleotides: TGCGCCAGCAGCCCAGGGGGCCAGGCTAATGAAAAACTGTTTTTT. Its translation: CASSPGGQANEKLFF. The chain employs TRBV4-3 and TRBJ1-4; 8 nucleotides align to TRBD1. The CDR3 is 15 amino acids. V shed 4 bases and J 3 bases; nucleotides not matched to a gene: 4. Looked up from germline, CDR1 is LGHNA and CDR2 is YSLEER.